This TCR beta chain was sequenced for a study of early stage breast cancer tumors. General observations from the study: Unsorted bulk genomic DNA sequencing lacked pairing and functional marker data. Blood repertoires resembled normal breast more than tumor.

The repertoire was sequenced with immunoSEQ multiplex PCR; TCRdb's copy has only in-frame clones and lacks some. The table includes roughly 57,000 clones, about nine tenths detected once. CDR1 is MNHNY and CDR2 is SVGAGI in the germline V gene (reference sequence). CDR3 length: 14 amino acids. V shed 7 bases and J shed 4 bases, with 11 bases lying between them. Concerning this clone itself: Antigen: not known.

V and J are TRBV6-6 and TRBJ2-6, with D perhaps TRBD1 (6 bases). The receptor was isolated from a person between 65 and 80 years old with breast cancer. Sequenced: blood. The CDR3 spells CASTRQEGANVLTF. In nucleotides, the CDR3 is TGTGCCAGCACAAGACAGGAGGGGGCCAACGTCCTGACTTTC.